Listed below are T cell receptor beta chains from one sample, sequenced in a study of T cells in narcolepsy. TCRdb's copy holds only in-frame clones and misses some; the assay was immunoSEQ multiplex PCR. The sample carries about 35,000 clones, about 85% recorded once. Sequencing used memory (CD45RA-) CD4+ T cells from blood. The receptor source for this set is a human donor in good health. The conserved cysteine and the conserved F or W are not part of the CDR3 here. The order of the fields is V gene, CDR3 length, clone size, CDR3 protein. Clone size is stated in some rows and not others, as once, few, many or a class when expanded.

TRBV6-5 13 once ASSKGGGSTDTQY
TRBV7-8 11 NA ASSQLASYEQY
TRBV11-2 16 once ASSLRTSGRVFTGELF
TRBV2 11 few ASSEAPRQPQH
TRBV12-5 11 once ASGGVGAYEQY
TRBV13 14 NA ASSFVQGARTDTQY
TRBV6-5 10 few ASSATRSEQY
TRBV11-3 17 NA ASSPVTLQGGATNEKLF
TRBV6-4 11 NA ASSERVNQPQH
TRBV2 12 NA ASNVAQGVYGYT